A single count supports the clone carrying this TCR beta chain. Antigen: not known. This entry comes from a study of graft-versus-host responses after intestinal transplantation. Germline V gene sequence: CDR1 SGHTA, CDR2 FQGNSA. The CDR3 covers 16 residues. The V gene end was trimmed by 0 bases and the J gene end by 4 bases; junction bases not matched to a gene: 8. Here immunoSEQ multiplex PCR was the method, and the copy in TCRdb shows in-frame clones only, minus some. The sample has 80,000 to 90,000 clones; 80% to 95% are singletons. This clonotype originated in a human donor who received an intestinal transplant. Specimen: unstimulated CD4+ T cells sorted from spleen or lymph node cells, collected before intestinal transplant. The chain carries TRBV7-2 and TRBJ2-7; 8 bases agree with TRBD2. CDR3 sequence reads: CASSLARRTSRYEQYF. The CDR3 region has the DNA TGTGCCAGCAGCTTAGCCCGAAGGACTAGCAGGTACGAGCAGTACTTC.